The 31 T cell receptor beta chains below all came from one sample that was sequenced in a study of T cells in Graves' hyperthyroidism and ophthalmopathy. RNA transcripts provided the source from which TCR beta CDR3 regions were amplified. With the HTBI primer set, the TCR CDR3 went through a first round of RT-PCR. MiXCR was run by TCRdb on the multiplex PCR reads, yielding one entry per CDR3 protein. This table has about 640,000 distinct CDR3 sequences, roughly 46% appearing once. Sample: peripheral blood or thyroid tissue (not recorded which). These receptors all stem from an adult man with Graves' disease, either hyperthyroidism or ophthalmopathy (not recorded which).

This clonotype was counted between two and nine times. The genes are TRBV29-1 and TRBJ2-7; the match to TRBD1 covers 9 bases. The CDR3 runs 12 residues. The ends lost 6 bases at V and 4 bases at J; junction bases unmatched: 4. Germline V gives CDR1 SQVTM, CDR2 ANQGSEA. The CDR3 is CSVQQGAYEQYF. CDR3 DNA sequence: TGCAGCGTGCAACAGGGGGCATACGAGCAGTACTTC.

This clonotype was detected only a few times. This rearrangement joins TRBV6-5 to TRBJ2-7, with no clear D. Per the germline V gene, CDR1 is MNHEY and CDR2 is SVGAGI. CDR3 length: 14 amino acids. V was trimmed by 0 bases and J by 2 bases, leaving 8 bases between them. CDR3 nucleotide sequence: TGTGCCAGCAGTTACTCTGACACTCCCTACGAGCAGTACTTC. Translated: CASSYSDTPYEQYF.

This clonotype turned up a few times. The chain joins TRBV12-5 to TRBJ2-5; TRBD1 agrees at 9 bases. Germline CDR1 is LGHNT and CDR2 is FRNRAP. The CDR3 is made up of 15 amino acids. V was clipped by 4 bases and J by 4 bases; unmatched bases: 7. This chain's CDR3 is CASGSQGAWGETQYF. The CDR3 region has the DNA TGTGCTAGTGGTTCACAGGGGGCTTGGGGAGAGACCCAGTACTTC.

In its sample, this clonotype was seen a few times. The gene calls are TRBV24-1 and TRBJ2-5; 8 bases agree with TRBD2. The trim removed 3 bases at V and 2 bases at J, leaving 7 bases unmatched. The germline V gene encodes CDR1 KGHDR and CDR2 SFDVKD. The CDR3 is 16 residues long. CDR3 nucleotide sequence: TGTGCCACCAGTGATCCGGGGGGGGGGGTGCAAGAGACCCAGTACTTC. Amino acids: CATSDPGGGVQETQYF.

The rearrangement joins TRBV29-1 to TRBJ1-2; D gene unclear. Germline CDR1 is SQVTM and CDR2 is ANQGSEA. V was pared by 6 bases and J by 8 bases, with 16 bases between. CDR3 length: 12 amino acids. CDR3 loop: CSVALMGGGYTF. Written as DNA, the CDR3 is TGCAGCGTAGCCTTGATGGGTGGAGGCTACACCTTC. Full variable domain (rest looked up from reference TRBV29-1 and TRBJ1-2): SAVISQKPSRDICQRGTSLTIQCQVDSQVTMMFWYRQQPGQSLTLIATANQGSEATYESGFVIDKFPISRPNLTFSTLTVSNMSPEDSSIYLCSVALMGGGYTFGSGTRLTVV.

As to this clonotype: Possible read error: a much larger clone is one base away. V and J are TRBV4-2 and TRBJ2-5; 9 positions agree with TRBD2. The DNA end favors TRBJ2-7, so the J call may be wrong. Germline CDR1 and CDR2: LGHNA and YNFKEQ. The CDR3 is made up of 15 amino acids. The CDR3 DNA is TGTGTCAGCAGCTTCGGCGGGAGGGGAGGTCACGAGCAGTACTTC. Translated, it gives CVSSFGGRGGHEQYF.

V gene TRBV7-2 combines with J gene TRBJ1-5, with D unclear. There are 17 residues in the CDR3. V lost 0 bases and J 0 bases, leaving 12 bases between the germline ends. In germline, CDR1 is SGHTA, CDR2 FQGNSA. Written as DNA, the CDR3 is TGTGCCAGCAGCTTAGCGCTGTGGGGAGGTAGCAATCAGCCCCAGCATTTT. Amino acids: CASSLALWGGSNQPQHF.

The chain is built from TRBV29-1 and TRBJ2-7; 8 bases are a match to TRBD2. In germline, CDR1 is SQVTM, CDR2 ANQGSEA. V was clipped by 8 bases and J by 3 bases; unmatched bases: 9. This CDR3 contains 13 residues. The CDR3 DNA sequence: TGCAGCAGTTACACGGGAGGGGACTACGAGCAGTACTTC. Protein sequence: CSSYTGGDYEQYF.

The chain carries TRBV5-1 and TRBJ1-1; a weak D match, TRBD1 (6 bases). The CDR3 runs to 15 residues. Germline CDR1 and CDR2: SGHRS and YFSETQ. V was clipped by 4 bases and J by 5 bases, with 18 bases between them. CDR3 nucleotides: TGCGCCAGCAGCGCCAAACAGGGAATGGCGACTGAAGCTTTCTTT. Translating gives CASSAKQGMATEAFF. Variable domain in full (rest from reference TRBV5-1 and TRBJ1-1): KAGVTQTPRYLIKTRGQQVTLSCSPISGHRSVSWYQQTPGQGLQFLFEYFSETQRNKGNFPGRFSGRQFSNSRSEMNVSTLELGDSALYLCASSAKQGMATEAFFGQGTRLTVV.

This clonotype was seen a single time. J is TRBJ1-3 and V is TRBV11-2; D is unresolved. This CDR3 region has 16 residues. Germline lookup yields CDR1 SGHAT and CDR2 FQNNGV. V was clipped by 4 bases and J by 0 bases, with 13 bases between them. CDR3 in DNA: TGTGCCAGCAGCTCTTCGAAGGGATACTCTGGAAACACCATATATTTT. Protein: CASSSSKGYSGNTIYF.

The rearrangement joins TRBV12-3 or TRBV12-4 to TRBJ1-1, with D hard to call. This CDR3 is 13 amino acids long. The CDR3 DNA follows: TGTGCTAGTGGTTCCATCCTAGGCGCTGAAGCTTTCTTT. Its translation is CASGSILGAEAFF.

This clonotype has just a few counts. The CDR3 sequence is CASSQDPHSNQPQHF. CDR3 nucleotide sequence: TGTGCCAGCAGCCAAGATCCCCATAGCAATCAGCCCCAGCATTTT. The chain links TRBV7-8 to TRBJ1-5; D is unresolved. Germline V gives CDR1 SGHVS, CDR2 FQNEAQ. CDR3 size: 15 residues. Between the trimmed V and J ends, which lost 5 bases and 0 bases, there was a span of 11 bases.

Only one count was recorded for this clonotype. V gene TRBV12-3 or TRBV12-4 combines with J gene TRBJ2-5; 7 bases align to TRBD2. The J segment lost 0 bases and the V segment lost 4 bases, leaving 8 bases of the junction unmatched. The CDR3 consists of 16 residues. The CDR3 loop is CASSSTSTLDQETQYF. CDR3 sequence (DNA): TGTGCCAGCAGTTCGACTAGCACCCTAGACCAAGAGACCCAGTACTTC.

The sample holds many counts of this clonotype. The V gene is TRBV7-9, the J gene TRBJ2-7, with unresolved D. V lost 2 bases to trimming and J lost 7 bases, with 9 bases between them. The CDR3 length is 12 residues. Germline V lookup: CDR1 SEHNR, CDR2 FQNEAQ (reference sequence). The CDR3 DNA reads as TGTGCCAGCAGCTTACGGCAAGTGGAGCAGTACTTC. Its protein is CASSLRQVEQYF. Variable domain in full (rest from reference TRBV7-9 and TRBJ2-7): DTGVSQNPRHKITKRGQNVTFRCDPISEHNRLYWYRQTLGQGPEFLTYFQNEAQLEKSRLLSDRFSAERPKGSFSTLEIQRTEQGDSAMYLCASSLRQVEQYFGPGTRLTVT.

This chain uses TRBV7-8 with TRBJ2-5; a possible D gene is TRBD1 (5 bases). The CDR3 is 16 amino acids. Trimming cost V 5 bases and J 5 bases, with 21 bases left between them. CDR1 is SGHVS, CDR2 FQNEAQ, per germline. The CDR3 bases are TGTGCCAGCAGCCCCCCGAACAGGCCCCCCGGGGAGACCCAGTACTTC. Protein: CASSPPNRPPGETQYF.

The chain joins TRBV25-1 to TRBJ2-7; D possibly corresponds to TRBD2 (7 bases). Trimming removed 6 bases from V and 2 bases from J, with 14 bases in between. Per germline, CDR1 MGHDK and CDR2 SYGVNS. The CDR3 sequence is 14 residues long. The CDR3 spells CASSRGGATYEQYF. The CDR3 DNA is TGTGCCAGCAGCCGTGGGGGGGCGACCTACGAGCAGTACTTC.

This clonotype was seen at least ten times. V usage is TRBV19 and J usage is TRBJ1-2, with D unclear. CDR3 size: 14 residues. V lost 6 bases to trimming and J lost 7 bases, with 18 bases between them. Per the germline V gene, CDR1 is LNHDA and CDR2 is SQIVND (reference sequence). In DNA form, the CDR3 reads TGTGCCAGTAGCCTTGGGCGGGTAATCTTTGGCTACACCTTC. This gives the protein CASSLGRVIFGYTF.

With regard to this clonotype: An end of the junction differs from the germline gene, which may be a read error. The V and J genes are TRBV10-2 and TRBJ2-5, with D perhaps being TRBD1 or TRBD2 (6 bases each). CDR1 and CDR2 from the germline V gene are WSHSY and SAAADI. The CDR3 sequence is 15 residues long. CDR3 sequence reads: CASSQDRGRGETQYF. The CDR3 bases are TGTGCCAGCAGCCAAGATCGGGGGCGAGGGGAGACCCAGTACTTC.

This clonotype occurred many times. This sequence joins TRBV10-3 and TRBJ1-5; 7 bases align to TRBD1. Germline V gene lookup returns CDR1 ENHRY and CDR2 SYGVKD. The J segment lost 4 bases and the V segment lost 4 bases, leaving 7 bases of the junction unmatched. This CDR3 is 15 amino acids long. DNA for the CDR3: TGTGCCATCAGTGCGCGGGACAGAGCTAATCAGCCCCAGCATTTT. It specifies CAISARDRANQPQHF.

This rearrangement joins TRBV25-1 to TRBJ2-5, with D possibly being TRBD1 (5 bases). Between the trimmed V and J ends, which lost 6 bases and 4 bases, there was a span of 12 bases. Germline lookup yields CDR1 MGHDK and CDR2 SYGVNS. The CDR3 has 13 amino acids. The CDR3 loop is CASSFGQRETQYF. DNA for the CDR3: TGTGCCAGCAGCTTCGGACAACGAGAGACCCAGTACTTC.

The V and J genes are TRBV15 and TRBJ2-6, with a possible D match to TRBD2 (6 bases). The CDR3 spans 17 residues. V lost 0 bases, J lost 4 bases, and 13 bases lay in between. Germline CDR1 and CDR2: LNHNV and YYDKDF (reference sequence). CDR3 loop: CATSRDHRGAGANVLTF. In DNA form, the CDR3 reads TGTGCCACCAGCAGAGATCATCGCGGGGCCGGGGCCAACGTCCTGACTTTC.

To note about this clonotype: One junction end does not reproduce the germline sequence, and a read error may be involved. This chain joins TRBV7-4 and TRBJ2-5; 7 bases match TRBD2. This CDR3 is built from 14 residues. CDR1 and CDR2 from the germline V gene are SGHVT and SQSDAQ. In DNA, the CDR3 is TGTGCCAGCAGCTTTGAGGGAGGGCAAGAGGCCCAGTACTTC. Protein: CASSFEGGQEAQYF. The full variable domain, its missing parts supplied by reference TRBV7-4 and TRBJ2-5, is GAGVSQSPRYKVAKRGRDVALRCDSISGHVTLYWYRQTLGQGSEVLTYSQSDAQRDKSGRPSGRFSAERPERSVSTLKIQRTEQGDSAVYLCASSFEGGQEAQYFGPGTRLLVL.

This clonotype occurred once. The chain couples TRBV20-1 to TRBJ2-5; D may correspond to TRBD1 or TRBD2 (5 bases each). This CDR3 spans 14 amino acids. Germline V gene sequence: CDR1 DFQATT, CDR2 SNEGSKA (reference sequence). The CDR3 DNA sequence: TGCAGCTCGGGACCAGAGATTGGACAAGAGACCCAGTACTTC. This translates into CSSGPEIGQETQYF.

The gene calls are TRBV2 and TRBJ2-5, with D possibly being TRBD2 (5 bases). The last part of the DNA fits TRBJ2-1 better; the J call may be wrong. Germline-derived CDR1 and CDR2 are SNHLY and FYNNEI. The CDR3 runs to 13 residues. The CDR3 DNA follows: TGTGCCAGCAGAAGTGACGGGCGGGATGAGCAGTTCTTC. Translated: CASRSDGRDEQFF.

A word on this clonotype: Here the CDR3 omits its conserved ending phenylalanine or tryptophan, so a read error is the likely source. The gene calls are TRBV29-1 and TRBJ1-1; D may be TRBD1 (5 bases). V lost 2 bases to trimming and J lost 4 bases, with 8 bases between them. Germline V lookup: CDR1 SQVTM, CDR2 ANQGSEA. CDR3 length: 12 amino acids. CDR3 nucleotide sequence: TGCAGCGTTGAAAGGGGAGGCACTGAAGCTTTCCTT. Amino acid sequence: CSVERGGTEAFL.

V gene TRBV29-1 combines with J gene TRBJ1-6, with 9 bases that match TRBD1. The CDR3 is 15 amino acids. In germline, CDR1 is SQVTM, CDR2 ANQGSEA. J gave up 5 bases and V 5 bases, and 7 bases lay outside the gene matches. CDR3 bases: TGCAGCGTTCAAGCGGGACAGGGAAATAATTCACCCCTCCACTTT. Protein: CSVQAGQGNNSPLHF.

The chain joins TRBV20-1 to TRBJ1-5; D remains ambiguous. With 2 bases removed from V and 11 bases from J, the gap between germline ends came to 10 bases. The CDR3 is 11 amino acids. Germline V gene sequence: CDR1 DFQATT, CDR2 SNEGSKA (reference sequence). In DNA, the CDR3 is TGCAGTGCTAGACAAGAGGAGACCCAGCATTTT. Its translation: CSARQEETQHF.

This clonotype was seen a few times. The chain uses TRBV19 and TRBJ1-5, with D possibly matching TRBD1 (5 bases). The CDR3 is made up of 13 amino acids. Germline CDR1 reads LNHDA; CDR2 reads SQIVND (reference sequence). Trimming shortened V by 9 bases and J by 3 bases, and 12 bases separated the two germline ends. The CDR3, as DNA: TGTGCCAGCTCCGGGGCCTTCAATCAGCCCCAGCATTTT. This codes for CASSGAFNQPQHF. The entire variable domain, with the rest obtained from reference TRBV19 and TRBJ1-5, is as follows: DGGITQSPKYLFRKEGQNVTLSCEQNLNHDAMYWYRQDPGQGLRLIYYSQIVNDFQKGDIAEGYSVSREKKESFPLTVTSAQKNPTAFYLCASSGAFNQPQHFGDGTRLSIL.

The chain couples TRBV19 to TRBJ1-6; D is possibly TRBD1 (5 bases). CDR1 LNHDA and CDR2 SQIVND come from the germline V gene (reference sequence). The CDR3 contains 14 residues. V was trimmed by 5 bases and J by 7 bases, leaving 12 bases between them. The CDR3 spells CASSPQGWNSPLHF. In DNA form, the CDR3 reads TGTGCCAGTAGTCCTCAGGGATGGAATTCACCCCTCCACTTT.

The V gene is TRBV6-5, the J gene TRBJ1-1, with TRBD1 matching over 8 bases. J gave up 0 bases and V 5 bases, and 11 bases lay outside the gene matches. Looked up from germline, CDR1 is MNHEY and CDR2 is SVGAGI. The CDR3 has 17 amino acids. The CDR3 loop reads CASSEAWTGQVNTEAFF. As DNA, the CDR3 is TGTGCCAGCAGTGAAGCGTGGACGGGACAGGTGAACACTGAAGCTTTCTTT.

This clonotype was seen more than once but under ten times. V gene TRBV14 combines with J gene TRBJ1-1; D is undetermined. The length of the CDR3 is 14 residues. V was cut by 0 bases and J by 1 base, with 6 bases left in between. Germline V gene sequence: CDR1 SGHDN, CDR2 FVKESK. CDR3 sequence reads: CASSQESRNTEAFF. The CDR3 DNA reads TGTGCCAGCAGCCAAGAATCGAGGAACACTGAAGCTTTCTTT.